Given below is one T cell receptor (beta chain) in context. Its specific antigen is unknown. Base quality data are lacking; no much larger clone is found one base away. The sample belongs to a study of blood T cell repertoires in COVID-19 (dated by TCRdb to about 2020). Background on the whole study: Collaborator samples came from the United States, Italy and Spain and covered acute and convalescent phases of COVID-19. The material from the prospective study consisted of cDNA or gDNA derived from T cells, B-cell-depleted T cells, or PBMCs. Subjects who had been exposed to COVID-19, were actively infected with it, or had recovered from it provided the deeply sampled blood TCRbeta repertoires that made up the dataset. The repertoires were released in a freely available public database intended as a resource for research on the immune response to SARS-CoV-2. Samples came from the ongoing ImmuneRACE study (first 160 participants) plus 1,254 subjects from 6 global collaborators. Sample metadata almost always included a de-identified subject ID, COVID-19 status, age in years and sex. HLA class I and class II types, where available, came from metadata supplied by the sample provider rather than from assay-based typing. Broader findings and caveats from the paper: Clinical and demographic metadata were provided uncurated, with the amount varying by source and participant.

The immunoSEQ Assay, a bias-controlled multiplex PCR, was used to amplify TCRbeta CDR3 regions from genomic DNA. Regarding the original processing steps: Within the assay, amplification of reference gene primers was used to estimate how many nucleated cells each sample contained. To quantify the absolute abundance of each unique TCRbeta CDR3 rearrangement, sequence reads were collapsed and filtered. For each sample, productive Simpson clonality was calculated as the square root of Simpson's diversity index across productive rearrangements. Here the immuneACCESS table is served through TCRdb, limited to in-frame sequences with V and J called. Missing clones are a known gap in these copies; in checked studies unresolved V genes cover under half, and the rest lacks a known reason. Clone size and V and J calls were adopted from that table, with D and trimming inferred from the DNA. For this sample the table gives a few hundred thousand clones, of which around 90% were detected only once. The ten most abundant clones make up nearly 6.5% of the sample.

Another Seattle source contributed samples from volunteer blood donors who had recovered from COVID-19. Whole blood was collected in K2EDTA tubes by collaborating institutions according to the institutions' own protocols. For TCRbeta analysis, collaborators shipped samples in one of three forms: frozen whole blood, isolated PBMCs, or DNA extracted from either of those sample types. The CDR3, cysteine through phenylalanine, is 16 amino acids long. Of the read, only the CDR3 DNA is kept; its 48 bases are in frame from base 1. The junction carries 19 bases between V and J, which are trimmed by 4 bases and 7 bases respectively. Per the germline V gene (reference sequence), SEHNR is the CDR1 and FQNEAQ is the CDR2.

This receptor was taken from a man aged 18 to 30 who had recovered from COVID-19. Sample: peripheral blood. Recombination connected TRBV7-9 to TRBJ1-4; a tentative D match to TRBD1 spans 5 bases. The nucleotide sequence reads as follows: TGTGCCAGCAGCTATACCAATAGGGGCTGGAGTGAAAAACTGTTTTTT. Translation gives CASSYTNRGWSEKLFF.